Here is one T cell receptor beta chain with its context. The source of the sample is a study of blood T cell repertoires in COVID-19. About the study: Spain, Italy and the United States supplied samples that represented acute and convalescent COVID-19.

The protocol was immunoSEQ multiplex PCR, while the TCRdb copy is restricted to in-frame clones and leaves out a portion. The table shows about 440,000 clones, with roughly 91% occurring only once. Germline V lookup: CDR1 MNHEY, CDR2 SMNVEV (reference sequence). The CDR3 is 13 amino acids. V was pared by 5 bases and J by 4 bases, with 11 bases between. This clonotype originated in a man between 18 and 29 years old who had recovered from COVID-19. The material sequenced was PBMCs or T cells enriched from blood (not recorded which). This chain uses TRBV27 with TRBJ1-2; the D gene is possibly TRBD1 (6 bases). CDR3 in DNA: TGTGCCAGCAGTAAGGGGGGGACCTATGGCTACACCTTC. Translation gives CASSKGGTYGYTF.